This paragraph covers one T cell receptor (beta chain) sequence. This entry belongs to a study of blood T cells in healthy people across ages. For the study at large: Roughly one uniquely barcoded beta molecule per two T cells was captured.

Samples had at least 6 million PBMCs isolated from them. Germline V gives CDR1 SGHNT, CDR2 YYREEE (reference sequence). Trimming cost V 4 bases and J 1 base, with 11 bases left between them. The CDR3 totals 14 residues. Combining a sample-barcoded 5' primer with a J-beta primer mix, a second PCR ran for 7 to 11 cycles. TCRdb recomputed calls from the 5' RACE reads with MiXCR, one row per CDR3 protein. Of approximately 820,000 distinct CDR3 sequences in the sample, more than 40% were seen once. The V call is TRBV5-4, the J call TRBJ2-5; either TRBD1 or TRBD2 may supply D (5 bases each). The clonotype comes from a man aged 60 to 69 in good health. The source material was blood. CDR3 in DNA: TGTGCCAGCAGCGAGCGTGGGGGCCAAGAGACCCAGTACTTC. It codes for CASSERGGQETQYF.